What follows are 10 T cell receptor beta chains derived from one specimen sequenced in a study of CD8+CD57+ T cells in acquired aplastic anemia. Genomic DNA served as template for TCR beta VDJ and CDR3 profiling. TCRdb re-called the reads with MiXCR, one entry per CDR3 protein. The table includes some 180,000 distinct CDR3 sequences, 45% to 50% detected once. Material for sequencing was sorted CD4+, CD8+, or CD8+CD57+ T cells (not recorded which) from PBMCs. The receptors were sampled from a human donor in good health.

This clonotype was recorded many times. The genes are TRBV9 and TRBJ2-1, with 9 bases aligning to TRBD1. There are 16 residues in the CDR3. V dropped 4 bases and J dropped 6; count of bases not matched to a gene: 11. CDR1 and CDR2 (germline): SGDLS, YYNGEE. CDR3 in amino acids: CASSPTDRGSGNEQFF. The CDR3 coding sequence is TGTGCCAGCAGCCCGACGGACAGGGGATCTGGCAATGAGCAGTTCTTC.

J is TRBJ2-2 and V is TRBV6-1; the match to TRBD1 covers 9 bases. There are 15 residues in the CDR3. V shed 7 bases, J shed 6 bases, and the junction held 9 bases outside the gene matches. Per germline, CDR1 MNHNS and CDR2 SASEGT. CDR3 nucleotide sequence: TGTGCCAGCACCCCCGGGACAGGGACCGCCGGGGAGCTGTTTTTT. Amino acids: CASTPGTGTAGELFF.

This clonotype has more than one count but fewer than ten. This chain uses TRBV5-1 with TRBJ1-1, with D unresolved. CDR1 is SGHRS and CDR2 is YFSETQ in the germline V gene. Trimming took 5 bases from V and 5 from J, leaving 13 bases between them. The CDR3 has 13 residues. The chain's CDR3 is CASRRSTLTEAFF. In DNA form, the CDR3 reads TGCGCCAGCAGGCGTTCCACTTTGACTGAAGCTTTCTTT.

On this clonotype: Relative to the germline gene, one junction end is altered; a read error may explain this. V gene TRBV19 combines with J gene TRBJ2-2; D is tentatively TRBD1 or TRBD2 (11 bases each). CDR1 is LNHDA, CDR2 SQIVND, per germline (reference sequence). The CDR3 consists of 18 residues. The CDR3 spells CASSDRGLAGGNTGELLF. The CDR3 DNA follows: TGTGCCAGTTCGGACAGGGGGCTAGCGGGAGGCAACACCGGGGAGCTGCTTTTT.

The rearrangement joins TRBV15 to TRBJ2-3; 16 bases align to TRBD2. Germline V gives CDR1 LNHNV, CDR2 YYDKDF (reference sequence). J was trimmed by 6 bases and V by 5 bases; bases with no gene match: 11. This CDR3 has 18 residues. The CDR3 sequence: CATSLTGTSGGAADTQYF. Here the CDR3 DNA reads TGTGCCACCAGCCTAACGGGGACTAGCGGGGGGGCCGCGGATACGCAGTATTTT.

This clonotype was found a few times. This chain joins TRBV7-8 and TRBJ2-5; 13 positions match TRBD2. After removal of 5 bases from V and 5 bases from J, the junction contained 8 bases not matched to a gene. Germline V gene lookup returns CDR1 SGHVS and CDR2 FQNEAQ. The CDR3 has 16 amino acids. CDR3 DNA: TGTGCCAGCAGCCTCACTAGCGGGGGGGGGCTTGAGACCCAGTACTTC. It codes for CASSLTSGGGLETQYF.

The sample holds many counts of this clonotype. The chain couples TRBV5-1 to TRBJ2-5; D perhaps matches TRBD1 (6 bases). There are 14 residues in the CDR3. Germline-derived CDR1 and CDR2 are SGHRS and YFSETQ. Trimming cost V 1 base and J 4 bases, with 11 bases left between them. Here the CDR3 reads CASSLLQGSETQYF. DNA for the CDR3: TGCGCCAGCAGCTTGCTACAGGGCTCAGAGACCCAGTACTTC.

The chain employs TRBV2 and TRBJ1-6; D remains ambiguous. CDR1 and CDR2 (germline): SNHLY, FYNNEI. Trimming pared 3 bases from V and 7 bases from J, leaving 4 bases between. CDR3 length: 12 residues. In DNA form, the CDR3 reads TGTGCCAGCAGTGATGGGAATTCACCCCTCCACTTT. Amino acid sequence: CASSDGNSPLHF.

Many counts were recorded for this clonotype. The J gene is TRBJ2-5, the V gene TRBV6-1; D is ambiguous. V dropped 6 bases and J dropped 3 bases, with 14 bases sitting between them. Germline CDR1 and CDR2: MNHNS and SASEGT. The CDR3 consists of 14 residues. The CDR3 protein is CASSHALGKETQYF. CDR3 DNA: TGTGCCAGCAGCCACGCCCTCGGCAAAGAGACCCAGTACTTC.

The chain combines TRBV7-6 with TRBJ2-5; TRBD1 agrees at 9 bases. Germline CDR1 and CDR2: SGHVS and FNYEAQ. After removal of 5 bases from V and 2 bases from J, the junction contained 6 bases not matched to a gene. The length of the CDR3 is 15 residues. DNA for the CDR3: TGTGCCAGCAGCCGGGACAGGGACCTTCAAGAGACCCAGTACTTC. It specifies CASSRDRDLQETQYF.